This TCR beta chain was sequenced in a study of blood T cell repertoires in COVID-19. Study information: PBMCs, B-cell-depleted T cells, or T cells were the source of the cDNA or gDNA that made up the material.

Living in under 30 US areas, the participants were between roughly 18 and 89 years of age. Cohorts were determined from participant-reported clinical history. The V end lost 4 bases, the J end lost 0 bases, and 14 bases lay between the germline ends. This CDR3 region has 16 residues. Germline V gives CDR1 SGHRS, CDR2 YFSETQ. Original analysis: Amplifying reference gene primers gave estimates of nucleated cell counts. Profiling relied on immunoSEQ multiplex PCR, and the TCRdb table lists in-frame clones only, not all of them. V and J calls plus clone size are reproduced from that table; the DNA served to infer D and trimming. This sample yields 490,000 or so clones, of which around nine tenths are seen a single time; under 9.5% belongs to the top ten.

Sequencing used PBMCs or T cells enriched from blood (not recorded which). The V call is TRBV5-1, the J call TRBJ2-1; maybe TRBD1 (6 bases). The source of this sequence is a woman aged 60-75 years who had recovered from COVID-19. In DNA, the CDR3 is TGCGCCAGCAGCGGACGGACAGCTAGCTCCTACAATGAGCAGTTCTTC. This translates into CASSGRTASSYNEQFF.